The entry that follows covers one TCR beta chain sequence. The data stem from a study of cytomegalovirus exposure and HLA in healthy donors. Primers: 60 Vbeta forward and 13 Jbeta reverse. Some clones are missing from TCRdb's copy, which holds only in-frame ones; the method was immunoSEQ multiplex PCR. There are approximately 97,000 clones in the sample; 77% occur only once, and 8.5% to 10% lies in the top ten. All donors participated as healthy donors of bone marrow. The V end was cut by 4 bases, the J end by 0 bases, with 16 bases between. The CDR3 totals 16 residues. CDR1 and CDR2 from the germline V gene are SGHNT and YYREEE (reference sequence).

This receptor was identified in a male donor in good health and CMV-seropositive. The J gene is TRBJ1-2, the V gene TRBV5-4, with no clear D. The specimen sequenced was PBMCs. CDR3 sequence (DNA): TGTGCCAGCAGCGACGGCGCGGGAGGGTCTAACTATGGCTACACCTTC. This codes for CASSDGAGGSNYGYTF.